The entry below describes one TCR beta chain. Its target is not known. This entry comes from a study of T cells expressing NK-cell markers. Study-level background: TCR beta repertoires came from sorted CD3+CD56+NKG2C+, CD3+CD56+NKG2C- and CD3+CD56-NKG2C+ T cells.

The CDR3 covers 14 residues. Per germline, CDR1 SQVTM and CDR2 ANQGSEA. TCRdb reprocessed the 5' RACE reads and reports one entry per CDR3 protein, with no DNA. Its table records about 440,000 distinct CDR3 sequences. Study conclusions and caveats: A few donors' CD3+CD56-NKG2C+ cells were dominated by the same clonotypes.

Sequencing was done on a sample of blood T cells: a sorted CD56 or NKG2C T cell subset, CD4+ or CD8+ T cells, or bulk PBMC T cells (not recorded which). The V and J genes are TRBV29-1 and TRBJ1-4; TCRdb reports TRBD1, a call that lacks DNA to check it against. The sequence was obtained from a woman aged 18-69 years in good health. The CDR3 loop reads CSVAPQGVEEKLFF.